This section outlines one T cell receptor beta chain sequence together with its context. Its antigen is not known. This specimen belongs to a study of blood T cells in healthy people across ages. Study outcomes and limitations: Unsorted PBMC input precluded a conclusive naive versus antigen-experienced comparison. Across the age range, TCR beta diversity per million T cells fell in a roughly linear way.

A second about 7 to 11 cycle PCR used barcoded and J-beta primers. Using its own MiXCR run on the 5' RACE reads, TCRdb lists one record per CDR3 protein. This sample yields more than 650,000 distinct CDR3 sequences, of which approximately 24% are seen a single time; 2.5% to 3.5% belongs to the top ten. Total RNA was isolated from each sample in quantities of at least 6 micrograms. The sample was also reused in another study, on T cells of mothers and their children. That source notes: It was through the M1S primer of the second PCR that sample barcodes and 2-4 random nucleotides were added.

The sequencing sample was made of blood. The receptor was isolated from a boy under 18 in good health.

The CDR3 bases are TGTGCCAGCAGGGGTCAGGGGGCAGTCAATCAGCCCCAGCATTTT. Translating it yields CASRGQGAVNQPQHF. The rearrangement uses TRBV12-3 or TRBV12-4 and TRBJ1-5; 8 bases align to TRBD1. The CDR3 extends over 15 amino acids. Trimming cost V 6 bases and J 3 bases; bases outside gene matches: 7.